This T cell receptor beta chain came from a study of immune heterogeneity within non-small cell lung tumors. Study-wide background: 4 squamous cell carcinomas, around ten non-squamous carcinomas and 1 not otherwise specified made up the tumors.

Amplification of the TCR beta CDR3 was achieved through multiplex PCR with 32 V and 13 J primers. TCRdb redid the calling of the multiplex PCR reads with MiXCR, one entry per CDR3 protein. The profile covers 9,400 or so distinct CDR3 sequences, with approximately 34% appearing a single time and 11% taken by the ten largest. Sample share makes this clonotype medium-sized. Its antigen is unidentified. Bulk tumor genomic DNA, approximately 560 ng per sample, was the template. In surgery, several biopsies were collected from each primary tumor at widely spaced sites. Curative surgery was performed on patients who had untreated, newly diagnosed non-small cell lung cancer. CDR3 length: 15 amino acids. The junction had 12 bases not matched to a gene; V was cut back by 6 bases and J by 7 bases. Germline CDR1 and CDR2: LNHDA and SQIVND (reference sequence). Broader study findings: Comparison across individual patients showed largely distinct high-frequency T-cell receptor beta clonotypes. Local T-cell clonality tracked local tumor mutational burden, showing a moderate yet significant relationship (R around 0.34).

The source is a man in his sixties with non-small cell lung cancer. J is TRBJ1-5 and V is TRBV19; 7 nucleotides line up with TRBD1. The sequencing input was lung tumor tissue. The CDR3 DNA sequence: TGTGCCAGTAGGAGGGTGGAAGGGGGCGGGCAGCCCCAGCATTTT. It specifies CASRRVEGGGQPQHF.